This T cell receptor beta chain was observed in a study of OX40 agonist ivuxolimab in advanced cancers. With respect to this clone: Its target is not known.

Study-wide results and caveats: CD4+ and CD8+ blood T cells expanded clonally by week 6 at 0.1 to 3.0 mg/kg.

From germline, CDR1 is LNHDA and CDR2 SQIVND (reference sequence). This CDR3 is built from 14 residues. V lost 4 bases and J lost 4; bases outside the gene matches: 3. Sequenced by immunoSEQ multiplex PCR; TCRdb stores in-frame clones only, minus some. The sample consists of some 86,000 clones, under 95% of them appearing once. V is TRBV19 and J is TRBJ2-2; TRBD1 matches at 7 bases. This clonotype was sampled from an adult with an advanced solid tumor such as melanoma, head and neck, liver or kidney cancer. The starting material was CD4+ or CD8+ T cells sorted from blood, obtained in a trial of the OX40 agonist ivuxolimab. CDR3 protein: CASSKQGRTGELFF. CDR3 bases: TGTGCCAGTAGTAAACAGGGGCGCACCGGGGAGCTGTTTTTT.